This T cell receptor (beta chain) is drawn from a study of blood T cell repertoires in COVID-19. Overall study: PBMCs, B-cell-depleted T cells, or T cells provided the cDNA or gDNA that made up the material.

Clinical histories supplied by participants themselves formed the basis of cohort assignment. On this clone: Other DNA sequences within the sample encode an identical CDR3.

Here immunoSEQ multiplex PCR was the method, and the copy in TCRdb shows in-frame clones only, minus some. The table includes roughly 220,000 clones, around nine tenths detected once. The CDR3 runs to 15 residues. CDR1 and CDR2 (germline): LNHDA, SQIVND (reference sequence). V lost 1 base to trimming and J lost 2 bases, with 9 bases between them. The receptor's source is a woman aged 45 to 65 with acute COVID-19. The J gene is TRBJ1-5, the V gene TRBV19; possible D gene TRBD1, 5 bases. Sequenced: PBMCs or T cells enriched from blood (not recorded which). CDR3 amino acids: CASSIGQGGNQPQHF. The CDR3 bases are TGTGCCAGTAGTATAGGGCAGGGCGGCAATCAGCCCCAGCATTTT.